What follows are 28 T cell receptor beta chains derived from one specimen sequenced in a study of T-cell reconstitution after alpha-beta-depleted transplantation in children (dated by TCRdb to 2016 to 2018). Library method: PCR. The sequencing machine was an Illumina HiSeq 2500. TCR library preparation used molecular barcoding, with unique molecular identifiers applied to normalize quantification of the TCRbeta repertoire. In TCRdb, the public reads were trimmed at Q25 with fastp and aligned with MiXCR, with productive beta chains retained. Entries that share a CDR3 protein sequence are merged under the most common genes and DNA. The sample contains some 350,000 distinct CDR3 sequences, over 9% of them found a single time. The biggest ten clones account for 2.4% of the sample. The source material was PBMCs from the stem cell graft donor, sampled from the stem cell graft. The receptor source for this set is a human donor who donated a stem cell graft to a child with acute lymphoblastic leukemia.

This clonotype was observed at least ten times. The chain recombines TRBV20-1 with TRBJ2-3; 12 positions agree with TRBD2. The CDR3 loop spans 18 amino acids. The V and J ends lost 0 bases and 5 bases, in that order; junction bases with no gene match: 12. Germline V gene sequence: CDR1 DFQATT, CDR2 SNEGSKA (reference sequence). CDR3 protein: CSARDVALAGGVKDTQYF. In DNA form, the CDR3 reads TGCAGTGCTAGAGATGTAGCACTAGCGGGAGGTGTCAAAGATACGCAGTATTTT.

This clonotype was recorded at least ten times. V and J are TRBV7-3 and TRBJ2-3; possibly TRBD1 for D (5 bases). CDR3 length: 13 amino acids. CDR1 is SGHTA, CDR2 FQGTGA, per germline. V dropped 0 bases and J dropped 6 bases, with 7 bases sitting between them. This CDR3 reads CASSLTRVDTQYF. CDR3 DNA: TGTGCCAGCAGCTTAACCAGGGTCGATACGCAGTATTTT.

The V gene is TRBV27, the J gene TRBJ1-6, with D unresolved. Germline V lookup: CDR1 MNHEY, CDR2 SMNVEV (reference sequence). The CDR3 spans 13 residues. Trimming removed 0 bases from V and 8 bases from J, with 5 bases in between. The CDR3 protein is CASSLSEDSPLHF. In nucleotides, the CDR3 is TGTGCCAGCAGTTTATCTGAGGATTCACCCCTCCACTTT.

This clonotype was picked up a small number of times. The V call is TRBV12-3 or TRBV12-4, the J call TRBJ2-3, with a possible D match to TRBD2 (6 bases). The CDR3 spans 15 residues. V lost 7 bases and J 4 bases, leaving 18 bases between the germline ends. The CDR3 nucleotides read TGTGCCAGCACCTTAGCGGCCCCTAGGGCAGATACGCAGTATTTT. It specifies CASTLAAPRADTQYF.

The rearrangement links TRBV5-6 to TRBJ2-7, with D perhaps TRBD1 (5 bases). Between the trimmed V and J ends, which lost 4 bases and 2 bases, there was a span of 16 bases. This CDR3 comprises 15 residues. The germline gives CDR1 SGHDT, CDR2 YYEEEE. The CDR3, as DNA: TGTGCCAGCAGCCGACGGACAAACCGTCCCTACGAGCAGTACTTC. It codes for CASSRRTNRPYEQYF.

This clonotype has a handful of counts. V gene TRBV29-1 combines with J gene TRBJ1-2; D uncertain. Germline assignment: CDR1 SQVTM and CDR2 ANQGSEA. Trimming removed 4 bases from V and 3 bases from J, with 6 bases in between. The CDR3 totals 11 residues. The CDR3 nucleotides are TGCAGCGTTGGGGGAGACTATGGCTACACCTTC. Its protein is CSVGGDYGYTF. Full variable domain (missing parts from reference TRBV29-1 and TRBJ1-2): SAVISQKPSRDICQRGTSLTIQCQVDSQVTMMFWYRQQPGQSLTLIATANQGSEATYESGFVIDKFPISRPNLTFSTLTVSNMSPEDSSIYLCSVGGDYGYTFGSGTRLTVV.

This clonotype was counted only a few times. The chain joins TRBV5-1 to TRBJ2-1; tentative D call: TRBD2 (5 bases). The CDR3 loop spans 14 amino acids. Trimming removed 0 bases at V and 4 bases at J, with 8 bases between. CDR1 SGHRS and CDR2 YFSETQ come from the germline V gene. The CDR3 DNA sequence: TGCGCCAGCAGCTTGGAGACTACATACAATGAGCAGTTCTTC. This sequence encodes CASSLETTYNEQFF.

The chain carries TRBV7-9 and TRBJ1-1; D is perhaps TRBD1 (5 bases). This CDR3 region has 13 residues. V was cut by 5 bases and J by 1 base, with 8 bases left in between. Germline V gene data show CDR1 as SEHNR and CDR2 as FQNEAQ (reference sequence). DNA for the CDR3: TGTGCCAGCAGCACAGGACCGAACACTGAAGCTTTCTTT. Translating it yields CASSTGPNTEAFF.

This clonotype was counted ten times or more. The V gene is TRBV20-1, the J gene TRBJ2-3; 15 bases agree with TRBD2. The ends lost 5 bases at V and 8 bases at J; junction bases unmatched: 8. CDR3 size: 15 residues. Germline V CDR1 and CDR2: DFQATT, SNEGSKA (reference sequence). The CDR3 DNA reads TGCAGTGCTCCCCGGACTAGCGGGAGGGCCGGTACGCAGTATTTT. Protein sequence: CSAPRTSGRAGTQYF.

This CDR3 is CASSPDRGATNEQFF. The CDR3 DNA reads TGTGCCAGCAGCCCCGACAGGGGAGCGACCAATGAGCAGTTCTTC. J is TRBJ2-1 and V is TRBV7-2, with TRBD1 matching over 8 bases. V trimming: 5 bases; J trimming: 6 bases; junction bases outside the gene matches: 9. Germline V gene lookup returns CDR1 SGHTA and CDR2 FQGNSA. The CDR3 spans 15 residues. The variable domain in full, with the rest retrieved from reference TRBV7-2 and TRBJ2-1, is GAGVSQSPSNKVTEKGKDVELRCDPISGHTALYWYRQSLGQGLEFLIYFQGNSAPDKSGLPSDRFSAERTGGSVSTLTIQRTQQEDSAVYLCASSPDRGATNEQFFGPGTRLTVL.

V and J are TRBV20-1 and TRBJ2-1, with D possibly TRBD2 on 5 matching bases. The V and J ends lost 3 bases and 9 bases respectively, with 12 bases between them. Looked up from germline, CDR1 is DFQATT and CDR2 is SNEGSKA (reference sequence). The CDR3 runs 12 residues. CDR3 DNA: TGCAGTGCTAGGGGAGCGACCGGTGAGCAGTTCTTC. Translated, it gives CSARGATGEQFF.

The rearrangement links TRBV7-9 to TRBJ1-1; perhaps TRBD1 as D (6 bases). Per germline, CDR1 SEHNR and CDR2 FQNEAQ (reference sequence). There are 15 residues in the CDR3. V was trimmed by 4 bases and J by 0 bases, leaving 12 bases between them. The CDR3 DNA is TGTGCCAGCAGCTCCTCAGGGGAACTGAACACTGAAGCTTTCTTT. It translates to CASSSSGELNTEAFF.

The V call is TRBV28, the J call TRBJ2-7, with TRBD2 as a possible D gene (5 bases). The CDR3 has 15 residues. Germline V gives CDR1 MDHEN, CDR2 SYDVKM. Trimming took 6 bases from V and 0 from J, leaving 15 bases between them. CDR3 protein: CASSPGSDCSYEQYF. The CDR3 coding sequence is TGTGCCAGCAGCCCCGGTAGCGACTGCTCCTACGAGCAGTACTTC.

Ten or more counts support this clonotype. The chain joins TRBV4-1 to TRBJ1-2; 7 bases are shared with TRBD1. Germline-derived CDR1 and CDR2 are MGHRA and YSYEKL. CDR3 length: 13 residues. The trim removed 1 base at V and 10 bases at J, leaving 6 bases unmatched. The CDR3 DNA is TGCGCCAGCAGCCAAGTGGGAGAGGGGGCCTACACCTTC. It encodes CASSQVGEGAYTF.

This chain uses TRBV12-3 or TRBV12-4 with TRBJ2-2; the match to TRBD1 covers 9 bases. This CDR3 has 15 residues. Trimming removed 7 bases from V and 6 bases from J; junction bases left unmatched: 9. In DNA, the CDR3 is TGTGCCAGCACCCCGGACAGGGGCGGTCCCGGGGAGCTGTTTTTT. It encodes CASTPDRGGPGELFF.

CDR3 sequence: CASSSWLAGTNQPQHF. The DNA of the CDR3 is TGTGCCAGCAGCAGTTGGTTAGCAGGGACCAATCAGCCCCAGCATTTT. This chain uses TRBV12-3 or TRBV12-4 with TRBJ1-5; tentative D call: TRBD1 (5 bases). Trimming took off 6 bases at V and 3 bases at J, with 18 bases between the two ends. CDR3 size: 16 residues.

The rearrangement uses TRBV20-1 and TRBJ2-3, with TRBD2 identical over 8 bases. V was pared by 0 bases and J by 1 base, with 9 bases of the junction left unmatched. Germline loops: CDR1 DFQATT, CDR2 SNEGSKA (reference sequence). This CDR3 region has 17 residues. The CDR3 loop reads CSARDRPRREGTDTQYF. In nucleotides, the CDR3 is TGCAGTGCTAGAGACCGACCGCGGCGGGAGGGCACAGATACGCAGTATTTT.

This clonotype was detected many times. For the CDR3, the DNA is TGCAGTGCTAATAGCGGGAGCTCCTACGAGCAGTACTTC. Its protein is CSANSGSSYEQYF. This chain connects TRBV20-1 to TRBJ2-7; 9 bases match TRBD2. CDR1 is DFQATT, CDR2 SNEGSKA, per germline (reference sequence). J was trimmed by 0 bases and V by 4 bases; bases with no gene match: 1. The CDR3 consists of 13 residues.

The chain combines TRBV12-3 or TRBV12-4 with TRBJ2-1; 10 nucleotides agree with TRBD2. Trimming cost V 4 bases and J 0 bases; bases outside gene matches: 6. The CDR3 runs 17 residues. As DNA, the CDR3 is TGTGCCAGCAGTTCCGGACTAGCGGAACTCTCCTACAATGAGCAGTTCTTC. It specifies CASSSGLAELSYNEQFF.

The rearrangement joins TRBV12-3 or TRBV12-4 to TRBJ1-4; 10 bases are a match to TRBD1. V dropped 6 bases and J dropped 8; count of bases not matched to a gene: 9. The CDR3 covers 15 residues. Here the CDR3 reads CASSSLGTGVEKLFF. CDR3 in DNA: TGTGCCAGCAGCTCCCTCGGGACAGGGGTAGAAAAACTGTTTTTT.

The sample holds a few counts of this clonotype. This chain connects TRBV6-2 or TRBV6-3 to TRBJ1-2, with 10 bases lining up with TRBD1. There are 14 residues in the CDR3. Trimming took 6 bases from V and 10 from J; bases not matched to a gene: 11. CDR1 and CDR2 (germline): MNHEY, SVGEGT. CDR3 in amino acids: CASSLTGTGVVYTF. CDR3 sequence (DNA): TGTGCCAGCAGCTTGACCGGGACAGGGGTAGTCTACACCTTC.

The rearrangement joins TRBV7-2 to TRBJ2-3; a possible D gene is TRBD2 (5 bases). Germline CDR1 SGHTA, CDR2 FQGNSA. V lost 5 bases to trimming and J lost 0 bases, with 12 bases between them. The CDR3 loop spans 15 amino acids. The chain's CDR3 is CASSAQLVSTDTQYF. CDR3 coding DNA: TGTGCCAGCAGCGCCCAACTAGTGAGCACAGATACGCAGTATTTT.

This clonotype has more than one count but fewer than ten. This chain links TRBV3-1 with TRBJ2-1; D is uncertain. The germline gives CDR1 LGHDT, CDR2 YNNKEL (reference sequence). The CDR3 is 15 residues long. Trimming stripped 0 bases from V and 5 bases from J, with 11 bases between. CDR3 DNA: TGTGCCAGCAGCCAAGATCTCACTCCAAACAATGAGCAGTTCTTC. This codes for CASSQDLTPNNEQFF.

The chain's CDR3 is CASSSWTGELEQYF. In nucleotides, the CDR3 is TGCGCCAGCAGCTCGTGGACAGGGGAGCTCGAGCAGTACTTC. The rearrangement joins TRBV5-1 to TRBJ2-7; 9 bases align to TRBD1. With V trimmed by 3 bases and J by 6 bases, 7 bases remained unmatched. This CDR3 has 14 residues. Germline loops: CDR1 SGHRS, CDR2 YFSETQ.

A few counts support this clonotype. This chain connects TRBV5-1 to TRBJ2-3; 10 bases line up with TRBD1. The ends lost 4 bases at V and 8 bases at J; junction bases unmatched: 4. CDR3 size: 13 residues. The germline gives CDR1 SGHRS, CDR2 YFSETQ. CDR3 DNA sequence: TGCGCCAGCAGCCTGTGGACAGGGGGTACGCAGTATTTT. Amino acids: CASSLWTGGTQYF.

A remark on this clonotype: A single base separates this from a much larger clone, so it may be a read error. This chain joins TRBV20-1 and TRBJ2-3; TRBD2 aligns across 9 bases. Germline CDR1 is DFQATT and CDR2 is SNEGSKA (reference sequence). The CDR3 length is 14 residues. Germline trimming cut 7 bases from V and 7 bases from J; bases unmatched to any gene: 12. The CDR3 DNA sequence: TGCAGTGAAAGCGGGAGGTTAGGGACATATACGCAGTATTTT. This translates into CSESGRLGTYTQYF.

This clonotype was counted ten times or more. The chain has TRBV27 and TRBJ2-3; D may be TRBD1 (6 bases). V lost 6 bases, J lost 0 bases, and 10 bases lay in between. The CDR3 consists of 14 residues. Germline CDR1 and CDR2: MNHEY and SMNVEV (reference sequence). As DNA, the CDR3 is TGTGCCAGCAGGACAGGTACAAGCACAGATACGCAGTATTTT. Amino acid sequence: CASRTGTSTDTQYF.

This clonotype was counted many times. The chain joins TRBV5-1 to TRBJ1-1; 8 bases map to TRBD1. This CDR3 region has 15 residues. V trimming: 0 bases; J trimming: 4 bases; junction bases outside the gene matches: 5. Germline assignment: CDR1 SGHRS and CDR2 YFSETQ. CDR3: CASSLARQGSTEAFF. The CDR3 bases are TGCGCCAGCAGCTTGGCCAGACAGGGGAGCACTGAAGCTTTCTTT.